These 20 T cell receptor beta chains share one sample of origin, sequenced in a study of CD8+CD57+ T cells in acquired aplastic anemia. Template material for TCR beta VDJ and CDR3 profiling consisted of genomic DNA. TCRdb fed the reads into MiXCR, producing one record per CDR3 protein. The sample comprises some 130,000 distinct CDR3 sequences, less than 45% of which are singletons, and roughly 8.9% rests with the top ten. Source material: sorted CD4+, CD8+, or CD8+CD57+ T cells (not recorded which) from PBMCs. These receptors all stem from a human donor in good health, serving as a control.

In nucleotides, the CDR3 is TGTGCCAGTAGTAGCTTCCTCGGGACAGGGGGTGAGACCCAGTACTTC. Its translation: CASSSFLGTGGETQYF. The chain carries TRBV19 and TRBJ2-5; 11 positions match TRBD1. Trimming removed 4 bases from V and 5 bases from J; junction bases left unmatched: 9. Per the germline V gene, CDR1 is LNHDA and CDR2 is SQIVND (reference sequence). This CDR3 is 16 amino acids long.

This clonotype was recorded a few times. DNA of the CDR3: TGTGCCACCAGCAGGTCGGGACTAGCGGGAGTCTATGAGCAGTTCTTC. Residues: CATSRSGLAGVYEQFF. V gene TRBV15 combines with J gene TRBJ2-1; the match to TRBD2 covers 14 bases. The CDR3 extends over 16 amino acids. The V segment lost 3 bases and the J segment 8 bases; nucleotides outside the gene matches: 6. The germline V gene encodes CDR1 LNHNV and CDR2 YYDKDF (reference sequence).

V is TRBV9 and J is TRBJ1-1; no definite D call. V lost 2 bases and J lost 0, with 11 bases in between. The CDR3 consists of 15 residues. Germline V gene lookup returns CDR1 SGDLS and CDR2 YYNGEE. The CDR3 protein is CASSVDRQMNTEAFF. CDR3 bases: TGTGCCAGCAGCGTTGACCGGCAGATGAACACTGAAGCTTTCTTT. The variable domain in full, completed from reference TRBV9 and TRBJ1-1, reads DSGVTQTPKHLITATGQRVTLRCSPRSGDLSVYWYQQSLDQGLQFLIQYYNGEERAKGNILERFSAQQFPDLHSELNLSSLELGDSALYFCASSVDRQMNTEAFFGQGTRLTVV.

This clonotype was counted at least ten times. This chain joins TRBV4-1 and TRBJ1-3; D is possibly TRBD1 (5 bases). Trimming removed 0 bases at V and 3 bases at J, with 9 bases between. Germline V gene sequence: CDR1 MGHRA, CDR2 YSYEKL. The CDR3 runs 15 residues. For the CDR3, the DNA is TGCGCCAGCAGCCAAGATGGGGCATATGGAAACACCATATATTTT. It translates to CASSQDGAYGNTIYF.

The rearrangement links TRBV7-2 to TRBJ1-2, with 7 positions matching TRBD1. The CDR3 extends over 15 amino acids. CDR1 is SGHTA and CDR2 is FQGNSA in the germline V gene. V trimming: 0 bases; J trimming: 5 bases; junction bases outside the gene matches: 6. The CDR3 region has the DNA TGTGCCAGCAGCTTAGCCCTCCGGGACAGTTATGGCTACACCTTC. Its protein product is CASSLALRDSYGYTF.

The rearrangement uses TRBV10-3 and TRBJ2-7, with D perhaps matching TRBD1 (6 bases). Germline CDR1 and CDR2: ENHRY and SYGVKD. This CDR3 is built from 13 residues. V lost 3 bases, J lost 3 bases, and 9 bases lay in between. This CDR3 reads CAISDGRGYEQYF. CDR3 bases: TGTGCCATCAGTGATGGCAGGGGCTACGAGCAGTACTTC.

Ten or more counts support this clonotype. The rearrangement links TRBV12-3 or TRBV12-4 to TRBJ2-5, with D possibly TRBD2 on 6 matching bases. The CDR3 extends over 14 amino acids. The V and J ends lost 8 bases and 3 bases respectively, with 16 bases between them. The chain's CDR3 is CASRRSSGEETQYF. The CDR3 DNA is TGTGCCAGCCGAAGATCTTCGGGGGAAGAGACCCAGTACTTC.

This clonotype was detected only a few times. The CDR3 sequence is CASRSGLRQFF. As DNA, the CDR3 is TGTGCCAGCAGGTCGGGCCTCCGACAATTCTTC. The genes are TRBV5-4 and TRBJ2-1, with D unresolved. Germline CDR1 SGHNT, CDR2 YYREEE (reference sequence). Trimming removed 5 bases at V and 16 bases at J, with 16 bases between. The CDR3 loop spans 11 amino acids.

The gene calls are TRBV19 and TRBJ1-2, with D possibly matching TRBD1 (6 bases). The CDR3 has 14 residues. Germline CDR1 is LNHDA and CDR2 is SQIVND (reference sequence). The ends were cut back, 5 bases at V and 4 bases at J, with 14 bases in the middle. This CDR3 is CASSAGDTIYGYTF. The CDR3, as DNA: TGTGCCAGTAGTGCAGGGGATACCATCTATGGCTACACCTTC.

This clonotype appeared once. The gene calls are TRBV7-2 and TRBJ1-1; 7 bases agree with TRBD1. J lost 4 bases, V lost 3 bases, and 5 bases had no gene match. The CDR3 sequence is 14 residues long. Germline V lookup: CDR1 SGHTA, CDR2 FQGNSA. The chain's CDR3 is CASSLWTGGTEAFF. The CDR3 DNA follows: TGTGCCAGCAGCTTGTGGACAGGAGGCACTGAAGCTTTCTTT.

The table lists this clonotype with many counts. V is TRBV27 and J is TRBJ2-5; D not certain. Germline V lookup: CDR1 MNHEY, CDR2 SMNVEV (reference sequence). The germline V and J ends were trimmed by 5 bases and 5 bases, with 12 bases remaining between them. The CDR3 has 13 amino acids. The CDR3 nucleotides are TGTGCCAGCAGTCGGGTGTCCGGTGAGACCCAGTACTTC. This gives the protein CASSRVSGETQYF.

This rearrangement joins TRBV24-1 to TRBJ1-5, with D possibly TRBD1 on 5 matching bases. The V gene lost 3 bases and the J gene lost 7 bases, with 15 bases spanning the gap. The CDR3 runs to 15 residues. Germline CDR1 KGHDR, CDR2 SFDVKD. CDR3 sequence (DNA): TGTGCCACCAGTGATCCCGGGGCCGTCAAGCAGCCCCAGCATTTT. Protein sequence: CATSDPGAVKQPQHF.

The table lists this clonotype with many counts. This likely comes from a read error, as the CDR3 has no conserved phenylalanine or tryptophan at its end. The DNA is omitted, as the CDR3 cannot be located on it reliably, and the CDR3 follows TCRdb's listing. The chain links TRBV4-1 to TRBJ2-7; no DNA check was done on the table's D call, TRBD2. The germline V gene encodes CDR1 MGHRA and CDR2 YSYEKL. The CDR3 is 15 residues long, ends included. The chain's CDR3 is CASSQVLSGGPLFPL.

In the case of this clonotype: This may stem from a read error, because a much larger clone lies one nucleotide away. The chain uses TRBV4-1 and TRBJ1-2, with D possibly matching TRBD1 (5 bases). Germline-derived CDR1 and CDR2 are MGHRA and YSYEKL. The ends were cut back, 1 base at V and 6 bases at J, with 21 bases in the middle. The CDR3 consists of 17 residues. CDR3 nucleotide sequence: TGCGCCAGCAGCCAAGTTTACGGTCTCCCTGGGGGTGATGGCTACACCTTC. It specifies CASSQVYGLPGGDGYTF.

V is TRBV25-1 and J is TRBJ1-1, with 7 bases aligning to TRBD1. The germline V gene has CDR1 MGHDK and CDR2 SYGVNS. The CDR3 length is 14 residues. Germline trimming cut 10 bases from V and 3 bases from J; bases unmatched to any gene: 11. The CDR3 region has the DNA TGTGCCATCGAGTTGACAGGGCATGACACTGAAGCTTTCTTT. This gives the protein CAIELTGHDTEAFF. The whole variable domain, remainder taken from reference TRBV25-1 and TRBJ1-1, is EADIYQTPRYLVIGTGKKITLECSQTMGHDKMYWYQQDPGMELHLIHYSYGVNSTEKGDLSSESTVSRIRTEHFPLTLESARPSHTSQYLCAIELTGHDTEAFFGQGTRLTVV.

V and J are TRBV12-3 or TRBV12-4 and TRBJ2-1, with unresolved D. The CDR3 totals 12 residues. V lost 3 bases and J 7 bases, leaving 7 bases between the germline ends. DNA of the CDR3: TGTGCCAGCAGTTTCTCCAGGAATGAGCAGTTCTTC. The encoded protein is CASSFSRNEQFF.

This clonotype was counted many times. This chain links TRBV6-1 with TRBJ1-5, with 9 bases matching TRBD1. CDR3 length equals 16 residues. Germline V gene data show CDR1 as MNHNS and CDR2 as SASEGT. Germline trimming cut 6 bases from V and 4 bases from J; bases unmatched to any gene: 10. The CDR3 protein is CASRPGTGIRNQPQHF. The CDR3, as DNA: TGTGCCAGCAGGCCCGGGACAGGGATACGGAATCAGCCCCAGCATTTT.

CDR3 bases: TGTGCCAGTAGTATAGGTGTGGGGAGAGCCTACGAGCAGTACTTC. As protein: CASSIGVGRAYEQYF. The rearrangement joins TRBV19 to TRBJ2-7; perhaps TRBD2 as D (5 bases). The CDR3 is 15 amino acids. The germline gives CDR1 LNHDA, CDR2 SQIVND (reference sequence). Trimming shortened V by 1 base and J by 2 bases, and 12 bases separated the two germline ends. The variable domain in full, completed from reference TRBV19 and TRBJ2-7, reads DGGITQSPKYLFRKEGQNVTLSCEQNLNHDAMYWYRQDPGQGLRLIYYSQIVNDFQKGDIAEGYSVSREKKESFPLTVTSAQKNPTAFYLCASSIGVGRAYEQYFGPGTRLTVT.

This clonotype was recorded only once. The chain recombines TRBV15 with TRBJ1-5; 11 nucleotides match TRBD1. The CDR3 has 16 residues. The V segment lost 2 bases and the J segment 6 bases; nucleotides outside the gene matches: 6. Germline assignment: CDR1 LNHNV and CDR2 YYDKDF (reference sequence). The CDR3 DNA is TGTGCCACCAGCAGACCGGGACAGGGGGTGGGTCAGCCCCAGCATTTT. This sequence encodes CATSRPGQGVGQPQHF.

This chain uses TRBV18 with TRBJ2-2; the D is unclear. The CDR3 has 14 amino acids. Germline CDR1 KGHSH, CDR2 LQKENI. V dropped 3 bases and J dropped 3 bases, with 8 bases sitting between them. CDR3 amino acids: CASSPGSDTGELFF. CDR3 nucleotides: TGTGCCAGCTCACCCGGCAGCGACACCGGGGAGCTGTTTTTT. Based on the CDR3 plus reference TRBV18 and TRBJ2-2, the full variable domain is NAGVMQNPRHLVRRRGQEARLRCSPMKGHSHVYWYRQLPEEGLKFMVYLQKENIIDESGMPKERFSAEFPKEGPSILRIQQVVRGDSAAYFCASSPGSDTGELFFGEGSRLTVL.